The entry below describes one TCR beta chain. Germline V gene data show CDR1 as KGHDR and CDR2 as SFDVKD. CDR3 length: 16 residues. V dropped 4 bases and J dropped 8; count of bases not matched to a gene: 10. The entry originates in a study of blood T cell repertoires in COVID-19. The assay was immunoSEQ multiplex PCR, and TCRdb's table has in-frame clones only and misses some. Of roughly 320,000 clones in the sample, 85% to 90% were seen once. The sequenced sample was PBMCs or T cells enriched from blood (not recorded which). The rearrangement uses TRBV24-1 and TRBJ1-2; 12 positions match TRBD1. The source of this sequence is a man aged 30 to 39 who had recovered from COVID-19. CDR3 in DNA: TGTGCCACCAGTGAACCCGGGACAGGGGGCGCGTACGGCTACACCTTC. It yields the protein CATSEPGTGGAYGYTF.